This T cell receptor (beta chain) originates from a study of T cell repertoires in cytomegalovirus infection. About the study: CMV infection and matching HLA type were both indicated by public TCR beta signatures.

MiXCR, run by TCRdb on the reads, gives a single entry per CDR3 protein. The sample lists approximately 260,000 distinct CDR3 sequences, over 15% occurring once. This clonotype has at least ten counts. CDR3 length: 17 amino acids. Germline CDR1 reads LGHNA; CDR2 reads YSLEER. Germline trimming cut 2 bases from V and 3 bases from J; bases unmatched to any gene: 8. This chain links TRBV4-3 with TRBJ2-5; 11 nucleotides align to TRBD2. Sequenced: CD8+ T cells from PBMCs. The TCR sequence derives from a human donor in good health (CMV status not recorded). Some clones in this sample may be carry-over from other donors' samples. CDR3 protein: CASSQPLAGGREETQYF. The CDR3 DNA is TGCGCCAGCAGCCAACCCCTAGCGGGGGGCCGTGAAGAGACCCAGTACTTC.